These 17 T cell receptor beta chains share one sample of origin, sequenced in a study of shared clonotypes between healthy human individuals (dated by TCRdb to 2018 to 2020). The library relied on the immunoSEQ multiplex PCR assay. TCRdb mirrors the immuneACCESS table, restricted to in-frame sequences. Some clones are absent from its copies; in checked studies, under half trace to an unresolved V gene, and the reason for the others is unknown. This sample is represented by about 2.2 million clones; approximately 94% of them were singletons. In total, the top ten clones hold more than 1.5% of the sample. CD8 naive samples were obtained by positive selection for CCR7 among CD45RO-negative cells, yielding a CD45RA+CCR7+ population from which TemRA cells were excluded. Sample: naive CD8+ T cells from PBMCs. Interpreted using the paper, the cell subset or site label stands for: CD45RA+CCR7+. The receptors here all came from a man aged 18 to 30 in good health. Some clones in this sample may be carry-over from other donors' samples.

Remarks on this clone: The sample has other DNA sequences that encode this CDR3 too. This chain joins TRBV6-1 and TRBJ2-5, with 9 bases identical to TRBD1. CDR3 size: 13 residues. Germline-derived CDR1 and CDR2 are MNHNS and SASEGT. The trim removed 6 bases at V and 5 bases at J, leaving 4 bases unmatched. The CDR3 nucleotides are TGTGCCAGCAGGGACAGGGGAGAGGAGACCCAGTACTTC. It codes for CASRDRGEETQYF.

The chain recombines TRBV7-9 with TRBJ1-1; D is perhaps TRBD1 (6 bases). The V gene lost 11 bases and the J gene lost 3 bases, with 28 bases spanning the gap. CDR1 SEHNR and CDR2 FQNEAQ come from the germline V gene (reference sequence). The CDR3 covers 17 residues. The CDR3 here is CAYDSRQGSGWYTEAFF. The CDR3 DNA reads TGTGCCTATGATTCTCGGCAGGGGAGTGGGTGGTACACTGAAGCTTTCTTT.

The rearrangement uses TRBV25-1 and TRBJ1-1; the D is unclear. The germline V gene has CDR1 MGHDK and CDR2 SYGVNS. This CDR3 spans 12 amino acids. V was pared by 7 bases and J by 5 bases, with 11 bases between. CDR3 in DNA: TGTGCCAGCATGGACGGTGGGACTGAAGCTTTCTTT. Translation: CASMDGGTEAFF.

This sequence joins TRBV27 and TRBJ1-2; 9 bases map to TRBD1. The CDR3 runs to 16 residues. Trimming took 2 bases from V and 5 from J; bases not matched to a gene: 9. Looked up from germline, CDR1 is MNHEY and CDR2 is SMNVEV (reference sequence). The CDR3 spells CASSLAGQGRSYGYTF. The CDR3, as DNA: TGTGCCAGCAGTTTAGCCGGACAGGGGAGAAGTTATGGCTACACCTTC.

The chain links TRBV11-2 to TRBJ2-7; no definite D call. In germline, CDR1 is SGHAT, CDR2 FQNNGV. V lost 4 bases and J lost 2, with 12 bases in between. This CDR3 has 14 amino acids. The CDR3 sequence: CASSSRTGPYEQYF. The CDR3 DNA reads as TGTGCCAGCAGCTCCAGGACCGGTCCCTACGAGCAGTACTTC. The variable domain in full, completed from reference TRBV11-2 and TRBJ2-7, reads EAGVAQSPRYKIIEKRQSVAFWCNPISGHATLYWYQQILGQGPKLLIQFQNNGVVDDSQLPKDRFSAERLKGVDSTLKIQPAKLEDSAVYLCASSSRTGPYEQYFGPGTRLTVT.

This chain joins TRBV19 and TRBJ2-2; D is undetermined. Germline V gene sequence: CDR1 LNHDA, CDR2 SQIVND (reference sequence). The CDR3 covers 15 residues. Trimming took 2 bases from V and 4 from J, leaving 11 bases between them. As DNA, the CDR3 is TGTGCCAGTAGTATAAGTGATTTGGTCACCGGGGAGCTGTTTTTT. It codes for CASSISDLVTGELFF. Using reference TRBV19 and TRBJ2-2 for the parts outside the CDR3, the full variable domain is DGGITQSPKYLFRKEGQNVTLSCEQNLNHDAMYWYRQDPGQGLRLIYYSQIVNDFQKGDIAEGYSVSREKKESFPLTVTSAQKNPTAFYLCASSISDLVTGELFFGEGSRLTVL.

Written as DNA, the CDR3 is TGTGCCAGCAGTTGGACTAGCGGGAACTCGCATGAGCAGTTCTTC. This translates into CASSWTSGNSHEQFF. The genes are TRBV6-6 and TRBJ2-1, with 12 nucleotides matching TRBD2. Looked up from germline, CDR1 is MNHNY and CDR2 is SVGAGI (reference sequence). Trimming removed 4 bases from V and 8 bases from J; junction bases left unmatched: 6. The CDR3 has 15 amino acids.

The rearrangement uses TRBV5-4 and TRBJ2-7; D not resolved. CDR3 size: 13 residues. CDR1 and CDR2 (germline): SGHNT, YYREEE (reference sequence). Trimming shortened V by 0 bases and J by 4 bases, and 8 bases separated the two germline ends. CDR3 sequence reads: CASSLDDGYEQYF. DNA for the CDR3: TGTGCCAGCAGCTTGGACGACGGTTACGAGCAGTACTTC.

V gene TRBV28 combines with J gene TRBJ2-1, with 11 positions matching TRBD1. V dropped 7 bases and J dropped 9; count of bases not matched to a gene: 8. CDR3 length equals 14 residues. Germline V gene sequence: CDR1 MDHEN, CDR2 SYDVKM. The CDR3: CASTSDRGQVEQFF. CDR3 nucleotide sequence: TGTGCCAGCACTTCGGACAGGGGGCAAGTTGAGCAGTTCTTC.

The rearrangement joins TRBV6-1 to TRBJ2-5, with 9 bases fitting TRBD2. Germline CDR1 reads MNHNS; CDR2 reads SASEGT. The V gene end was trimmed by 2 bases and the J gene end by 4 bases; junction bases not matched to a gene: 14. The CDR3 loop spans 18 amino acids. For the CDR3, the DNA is TGTGCCAGCAGTGAAAATACTGGCGGGAGGGCCGTCGTAGAGACCCAGTACTTC. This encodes CASSENTGGRAVVETQYF.

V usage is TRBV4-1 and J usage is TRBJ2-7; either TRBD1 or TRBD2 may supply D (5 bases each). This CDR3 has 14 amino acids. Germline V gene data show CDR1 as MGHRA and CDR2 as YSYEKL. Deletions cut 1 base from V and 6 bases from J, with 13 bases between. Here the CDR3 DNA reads TGCGCCAGCAGCCAAGGGGACGGGTTTCGCGAGCAGTACTTC. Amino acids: CASSQGDGFREQYF.

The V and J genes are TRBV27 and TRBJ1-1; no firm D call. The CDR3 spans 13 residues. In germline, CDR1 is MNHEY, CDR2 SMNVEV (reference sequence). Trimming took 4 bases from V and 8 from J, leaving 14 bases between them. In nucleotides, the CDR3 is TGTGCCAGCAGTTCGGAGGGATTCCACGAAGCTTTCTTT. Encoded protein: CASSSEGFHEAFF.

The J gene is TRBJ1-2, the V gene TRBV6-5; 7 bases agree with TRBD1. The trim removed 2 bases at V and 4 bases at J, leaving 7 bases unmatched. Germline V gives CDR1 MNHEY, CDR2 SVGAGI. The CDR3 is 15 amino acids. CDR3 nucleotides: TGTGCCAGCAGTTACCCTGGGCAGGGGGGCTATGGCTACACCTTC. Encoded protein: CASSYPGQGGYGYTF.

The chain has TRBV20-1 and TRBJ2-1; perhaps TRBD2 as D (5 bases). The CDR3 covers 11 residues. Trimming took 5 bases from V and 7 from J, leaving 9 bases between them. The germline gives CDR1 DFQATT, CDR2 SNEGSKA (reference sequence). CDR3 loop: CSAPTGNEQFF. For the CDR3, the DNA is TGCAGTGCTCCTACGGGAAATGAGCAGTTCTTC.

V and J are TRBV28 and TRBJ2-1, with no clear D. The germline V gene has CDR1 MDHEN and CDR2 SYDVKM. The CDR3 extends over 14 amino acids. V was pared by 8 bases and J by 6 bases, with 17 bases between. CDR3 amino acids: CASGWAPTGNEQFF. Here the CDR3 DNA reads TGTGCCAGCGGGTGGGCCCCGACGGGCAATGAGCAGTTCTTC. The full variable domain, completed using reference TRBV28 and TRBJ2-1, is DVKVTQSSRYLVKRTGEKVFLECVQDMDHENMFWYRQDPGLGLRLIYFSYDVKMKEKGDIPEGYSVSREKKERFSLILESASTNQTSMYLCASGWAPTGNEQFFGPGTRLTVL.

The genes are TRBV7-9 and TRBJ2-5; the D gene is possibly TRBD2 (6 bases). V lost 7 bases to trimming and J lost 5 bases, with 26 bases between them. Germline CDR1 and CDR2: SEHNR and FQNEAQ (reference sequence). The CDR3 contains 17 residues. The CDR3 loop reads CASTPTARGTDAETQYF. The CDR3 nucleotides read TGTGCCAGCACCCCAACCGCCCGGGGGACTGATGCGGAGACCCAGTACTTC. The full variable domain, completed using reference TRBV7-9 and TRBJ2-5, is DTGVSQNPRHKITKRGQNVTFRCDPISEHNRLYWYRQTLGQGPEFLTYFQNEAQLEKSRLLSDRFSAERPKGSFSTLEIQRTEQGDSAMYLCASTPTARGTDAETQYFGPGTRLLVL.

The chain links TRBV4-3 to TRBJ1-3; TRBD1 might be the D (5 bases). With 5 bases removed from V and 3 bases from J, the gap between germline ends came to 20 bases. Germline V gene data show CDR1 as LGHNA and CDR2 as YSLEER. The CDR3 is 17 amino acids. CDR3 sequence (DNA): TGCGCCAGCAGCACCGACCAGGGAAGAGGTATTGGAAACACCATATATTTT. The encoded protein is CASSTDQGRGIGNTIYF.